This entry concerns a single TCR beta chain. The J segment lost 7 bases and the V segment lost 5 bases, leaving 11 bases of the junction unmatched. The CDR3 has 16 amino acids. The V gene's germline CDR1 is SGHTA and CDR2 FQGTGA. These data belong to a study of blood T cell repertoires in COVID-19. TCRdb keeps only in-frame clones here, not all; method: immunoSEQ multiplex PCR. This table has approximately 110,000 clones, less than 75% appearing once. Sample: peripheral blood. The clonotype originates from a human donor with acute or convalescent COVID-19. The donor label of this sample is uncertain. The rearrangement uses TRBV7-3 and TRBJ2-1; 10 bases map to TRBD1. The CDR3 DNA reads as TGTGCCAGCAGCGCTCGACAGGGGGCAGGCACGAATGAGCAGTTCTTC. Translation gives CASSARQGAGTNEQFF.